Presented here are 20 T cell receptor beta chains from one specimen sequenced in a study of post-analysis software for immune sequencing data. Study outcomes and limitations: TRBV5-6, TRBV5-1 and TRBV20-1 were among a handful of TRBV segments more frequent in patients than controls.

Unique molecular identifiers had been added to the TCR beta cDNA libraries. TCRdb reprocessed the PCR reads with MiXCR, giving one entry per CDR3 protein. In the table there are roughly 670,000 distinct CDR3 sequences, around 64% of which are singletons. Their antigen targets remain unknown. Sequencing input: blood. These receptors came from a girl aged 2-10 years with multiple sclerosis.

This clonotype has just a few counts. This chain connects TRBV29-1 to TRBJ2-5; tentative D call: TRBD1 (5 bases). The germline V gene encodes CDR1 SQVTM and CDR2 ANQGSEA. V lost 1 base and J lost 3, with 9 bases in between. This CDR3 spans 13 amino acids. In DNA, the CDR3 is TGCAGCGTTGAAGGCAGGGCTAAAGAGACCCAGTACTTC. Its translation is CSVEGRAKETQYF.

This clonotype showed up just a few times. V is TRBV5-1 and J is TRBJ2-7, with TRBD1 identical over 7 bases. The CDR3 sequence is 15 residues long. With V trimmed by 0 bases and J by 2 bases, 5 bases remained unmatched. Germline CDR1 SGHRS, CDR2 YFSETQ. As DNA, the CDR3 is TGCGCCAGCAGCTTGGCCTTAGGACAGGCCTACGAGCAGTACTTC. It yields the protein CASSLALGQAYEQYF.

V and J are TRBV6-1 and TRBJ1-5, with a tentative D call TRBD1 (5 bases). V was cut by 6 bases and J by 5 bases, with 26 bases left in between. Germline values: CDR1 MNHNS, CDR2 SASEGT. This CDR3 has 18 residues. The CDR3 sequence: CASSHPHDRQFLDQPQHF. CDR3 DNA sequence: TGTGCCAGCAGCCACCCCCACGATCGACAGTTCTTGGATCAGCCCCAGCATTTT.

CDR3 bases: TGTGCCAGCAGTTACGTTCACGGTGGCGATCAGCCCCAGCATTTT. Its protein product is CASSYVHGGDQPQHF. This chain uses TRBV6-6 with TRBJ1-5; no clear D. CDR1 and CDR2 (germline): MNHNY, SVGAGI (reference sequence). CDR3 size: 15 residues. V dropped 2 bases and J dropped 5 bases, with 13 bases sitting between them.

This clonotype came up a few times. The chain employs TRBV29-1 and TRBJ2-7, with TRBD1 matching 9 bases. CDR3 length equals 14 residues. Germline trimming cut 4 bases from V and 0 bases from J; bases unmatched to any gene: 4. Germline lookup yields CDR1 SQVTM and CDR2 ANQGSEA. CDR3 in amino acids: CSVGGTGSSYEQYF. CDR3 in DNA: TGCAGCGTTGGAGGGACAGGGAGCTCCTACGAGCAGTACTTC.

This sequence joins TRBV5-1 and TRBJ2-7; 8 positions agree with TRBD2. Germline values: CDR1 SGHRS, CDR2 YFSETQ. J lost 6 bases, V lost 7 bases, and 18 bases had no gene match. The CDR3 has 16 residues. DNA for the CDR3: TGCGCCAGCCGAGGGAGAATACGAAGCGGGAGATGCGAGCAGTACTTC. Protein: CASRGRIRSGRCEQYF.

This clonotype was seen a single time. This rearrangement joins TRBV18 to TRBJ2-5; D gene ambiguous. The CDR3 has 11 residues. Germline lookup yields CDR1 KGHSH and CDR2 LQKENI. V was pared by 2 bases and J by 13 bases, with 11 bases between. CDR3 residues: CASSPGENPYF. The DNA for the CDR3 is TGTGCCAGCTCACCAGGGGAAAATCCGTACTTC. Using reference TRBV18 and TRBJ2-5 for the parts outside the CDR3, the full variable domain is NAGVMQNPRHLVRRRGQEARLRCSPMKGHSHVYWYRQLPEEGLKFMVYLQKENIIDESGMPKERFSAEFPKEGPSILRIQQVVRGDSAAYFCASSPGENPYFGPGTRLLVL.

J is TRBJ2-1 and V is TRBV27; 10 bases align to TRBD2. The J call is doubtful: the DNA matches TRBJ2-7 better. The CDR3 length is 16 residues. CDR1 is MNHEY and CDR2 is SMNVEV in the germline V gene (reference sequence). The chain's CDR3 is CASSSQLAGAYNEQYF. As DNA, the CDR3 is TGTGCCAGCAGTTCCCAGCTAGCGGGGGCCTACAATGAGCAGTACTTC.

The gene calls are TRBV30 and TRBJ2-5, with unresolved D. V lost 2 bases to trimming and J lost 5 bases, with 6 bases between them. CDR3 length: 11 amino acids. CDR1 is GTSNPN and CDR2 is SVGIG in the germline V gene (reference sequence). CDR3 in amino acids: CAWSQAETQYF. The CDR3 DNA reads TGTGCCTGGAGTCAAGCGGAGACCCAGTACTTC.

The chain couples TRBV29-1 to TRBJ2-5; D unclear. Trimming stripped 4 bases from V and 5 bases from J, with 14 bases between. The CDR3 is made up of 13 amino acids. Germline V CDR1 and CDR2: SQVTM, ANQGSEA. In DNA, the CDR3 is TGCAGCGTTGTTTTACTCCCCCTGGAGACCCAGTACTTC. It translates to CSVVLLPLETQYF.

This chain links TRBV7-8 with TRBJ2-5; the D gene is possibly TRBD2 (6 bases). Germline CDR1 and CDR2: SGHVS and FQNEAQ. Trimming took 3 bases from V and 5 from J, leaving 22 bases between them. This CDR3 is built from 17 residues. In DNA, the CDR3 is TGTGCCAGCAGCTTGACTAGTCCCCGGGGTTTTTGGGAGACCCAGTACTTC. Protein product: CASSLTSPRGFWETQYF.

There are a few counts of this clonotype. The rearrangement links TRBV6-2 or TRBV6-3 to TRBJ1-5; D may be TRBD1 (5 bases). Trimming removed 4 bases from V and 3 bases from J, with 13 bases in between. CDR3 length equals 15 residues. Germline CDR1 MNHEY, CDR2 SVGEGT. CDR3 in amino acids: CASSSWGRNNQPQHF. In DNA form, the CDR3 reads TGTGCCAGCAGTTCTTGGGGACGGAACAATCAGCCCCAGCATTTT.

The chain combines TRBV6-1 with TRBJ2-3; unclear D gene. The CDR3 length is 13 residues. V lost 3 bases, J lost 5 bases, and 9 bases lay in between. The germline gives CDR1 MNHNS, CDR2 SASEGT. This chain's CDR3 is CASSETRRDTQYF. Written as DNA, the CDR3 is TGTGCCAGCAGTGAGACGAGGCGAGATACGCAGTATTTT.

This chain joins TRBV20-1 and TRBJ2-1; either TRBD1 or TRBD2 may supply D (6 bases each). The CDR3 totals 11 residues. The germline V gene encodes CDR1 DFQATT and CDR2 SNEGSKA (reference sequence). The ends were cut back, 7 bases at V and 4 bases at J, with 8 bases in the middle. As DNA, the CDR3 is TGCAGTGTAGGGGGGTACAATGAGCAGTTCTTC. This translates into CSVGGYNEQFF.

The CDR3 region has the DNA TGTGCCAGCAGCGAACCCCTGGGTGAGCAGTACTTC. It encodes CASSEPLGEQYF. V is TRBV11-2 and J is TRBJ2-5; D unresolved. Germline V gene sequence: CDR1 SGHAT, CDR2 FQNNGV. The V gene lost 5 bases and the J gene lost 11 bases, with 15 bases spanning the gap. CDR3 length: 12 amino acids.

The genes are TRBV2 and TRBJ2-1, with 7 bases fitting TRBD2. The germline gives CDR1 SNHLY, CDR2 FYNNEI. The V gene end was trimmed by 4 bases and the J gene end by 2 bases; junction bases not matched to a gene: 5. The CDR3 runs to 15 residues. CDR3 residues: CASSARGSPYNEQFF. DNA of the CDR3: TGTGCCAGCAGTGCCCGCGGGAGCCCCTACAATGAGCAGTTCTTC.

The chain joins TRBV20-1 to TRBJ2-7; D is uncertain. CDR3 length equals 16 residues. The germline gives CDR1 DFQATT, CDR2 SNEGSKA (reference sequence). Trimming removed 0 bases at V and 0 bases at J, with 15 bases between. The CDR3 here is CSARDFFEGSSYEQYF. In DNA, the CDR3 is TGCAGTGCTAGAGATTTTTTTGAAGGAAGCTCCTACGAGCAGTACTTC.

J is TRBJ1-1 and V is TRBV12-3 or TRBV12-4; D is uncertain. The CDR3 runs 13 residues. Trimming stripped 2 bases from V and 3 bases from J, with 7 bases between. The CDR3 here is CASSLNSDTEAFF. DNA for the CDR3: TGTGCCAGCAGTTTAAACAGCGACACTGAAGCTTTCTTT.

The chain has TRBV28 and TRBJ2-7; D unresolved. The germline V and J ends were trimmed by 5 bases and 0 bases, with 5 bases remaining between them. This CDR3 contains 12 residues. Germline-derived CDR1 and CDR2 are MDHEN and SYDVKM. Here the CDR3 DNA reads TGTGCCAGCAGTATGAGCTCCTACGAGCAGTACTTC. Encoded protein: CASSMSSYEQYF.

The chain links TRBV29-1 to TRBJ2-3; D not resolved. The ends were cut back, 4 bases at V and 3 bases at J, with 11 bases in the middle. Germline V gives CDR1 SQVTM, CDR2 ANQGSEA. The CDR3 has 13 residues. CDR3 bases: TGCAGCGTTGTATTGTCAGTTACAGATACGCAGTATTTT. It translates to CSVVLSVTDTQYF.